This T cell receptor (beta chain) came from a study of blood T cell repertoires in COVID-19. Looking at the study overall: From the United States, Italy and Spain came samples of acute and convalescent COVID-19. In each case, the material was cDNA or gDNA derived from T cells, B-cell-depleted T cells, or PBMCs.

The CDR3 is made up of 12 amino acids. Germline CDR1 is GTSNPN and CDR2 is SVGIG (reference sequence). The junction had 3 bases not matched to a gene; V was cut back by 0 bases and J by 8 bases. Authors' analysis steps: Amplification of reference gene primers provided the estimated nucleated cell counts. Data came from immunoSEQ multiplex PCR; TCRdb stores just in-frame clones and leaves some out. V and J calls plus clone size are reproduced from that table; the DNA served to infer D and trimming. Of 50,000 to 65,000 clones detected, over 75% appear once; the ten largest clones hold roughly 3.5%. This sequence joins TRBV30 and TRBJ1-1; TRBD1 matches at 7 bases. This clonotype was obtained from a man aged 50 or older with active COVID-19. Sequenced: peripheral blood. CDR3 sequence (DNA): TGTGCCTGGAGTGTACAGGGGAGCGAAGCTTTCTTT. Encoded protein: CAWSVQGSEAFF.